This T cell receptor (beta chain) is drawn from a study of PD-L1 blockade in urothelial cancer. Across the whole study: The analyses of blood took place 3 weeks (second dose) and 6 weeks after treatment start.

Each patient's cancer was a locally advanced or metastatic urothelial carcinoma. Each patient contributed between 1 and 8 total time points of blood mononuclear cells, pretreatment and during treatment. This clone came up once. CDR3 size: 16 residues. CDR1 is LGHNT and CDR2 is FRNRAP in the germline V gene. V lost 4 bases to trimming and J lost 0 bases, with 15 bases between them. Data came from immunoSEQ multiplex PCR; TCRdb stores just in-frame clones and leaves some out. This sample has about 74,000 clones; around 84% occur once, and the top ten carry 4% to 5%. The receptor was isolated from a man between 65 and 79 years old with urothelial cancer. The chain is built from TRBV12-5 and TRBJ2-5; D unclear. The input for sequencing was PBMCs, taken around atezolizumab (anti-PD-L1) treatment. The CDR3 spells CASGSRLASYQETQYF. The DNA of the CDR3 is TGTGCTAGTGGTTCAAGATTGGCCTCGTACCAAGAGACCCAGTACTTC.